This T cell receptor beta chain was captured in a study of vaccination effects on CD4 cells after COVID-19. The ViraFEST assay expanded antigen-specific CD4+ T cells with viral peptide pools before sequencing. Researchers isolated CD4+ T cells once 9 to 11 days of culture had elapsed. The vaccine recipients had no prior SARS-CoV-2 infection, with negative nucleocapsid antibodies. The CDR3 is 11 amino acids. V was cut by 6 bases and J by 6 bases, with 8 bases left in between. CDR1 MNHEY and CDR2 SVGEGT come from the germline V gene. Sequencing used immunoSEQ multiplex PCR; TCRdb keeps in-frame clones, though not all of them. This table has about 63,000 clones, 75% appearing once. Regarding this clone: Its antigen remains unidentified.

The input for sequencing was CD4+ T cells from PBMCs cultured with HCoV-OC43 spike peptides, taken before COVID-19 vaccination. The subset denotes: HCoV-OC43 spike overlapping peptide pool stimulation. The TCR originated in a human donor who received a COVID-19 vaccine. This chain links TRBV6-2 or TRBV6-3 with TRBJ2-5; no definite D call. CDR3 DNA sequence: TGTGCCAGCAGCCCCTCGCAGACCCAGTACTTC. It yields the protein CASSPSQTQYF.